The subject of this entry is one T cell receptor beta chain. This sample is part of a study of blood T cell repertoires in COVID-19. As for the study in general: The analysed material was cDNA or gDNA that came from T cells, B-cell-depleted T cells, or PBMCs.

Followed over time, Seattle patients had been enrolled while infection was active. Authors' analysis steps: Estimation of nucleated cell counts was performed using reference gene primer amplification. Some clones are missing from TCRdb's copy, which holds only in-frame ones; the method was immunoSEQ multiplex PCR. V, J and clone size derive from that table, while D and trimming were established from the DNA sequence. Among fewer than 200,000 clones listed, roughly 81% were seen once. This clonotype was obtained from a woman in her thirties or forties with COVID-19, enrolled during active disease. Input material: peripheral blood.

The CDR3 coding sequence is TGTGCCAGCAGCCCGGTCGCGCTCGACAATGAGCAGTTCTTC. Its protein product is CASSPVALDNEQFF. This chain connects TRBV14 to TRBJ2-1; D is unresolved. Between the trimmed V and J ends, which lost 4 bases and 5 bases, there was a span of 12 bases. CDR3 length equals 14 residues. The germline CDR1 and CDR2 sequences are SGHDN and FVKESK.